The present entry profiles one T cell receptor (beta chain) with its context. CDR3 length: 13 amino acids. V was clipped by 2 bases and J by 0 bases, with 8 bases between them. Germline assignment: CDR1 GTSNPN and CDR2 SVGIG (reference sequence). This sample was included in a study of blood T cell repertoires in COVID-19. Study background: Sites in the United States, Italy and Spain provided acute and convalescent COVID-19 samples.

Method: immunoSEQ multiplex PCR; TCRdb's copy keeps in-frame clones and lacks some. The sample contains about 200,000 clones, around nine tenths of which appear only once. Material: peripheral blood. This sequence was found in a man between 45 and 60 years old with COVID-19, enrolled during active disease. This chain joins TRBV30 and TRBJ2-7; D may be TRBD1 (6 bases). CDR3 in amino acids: CAWSRTASYEQYF. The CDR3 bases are TGTGCCTGGAGTCGGACAGCCTCCTACGAGCAGTACTTC.